This T cell receptor (beta chain) was sequenced during a study of post-analysis software for immune sequencing data. Overall study context: The courses of disease that were included comprised relapsing-remitting, secondary progressive and progressive-relapsing multiple sclerosis. General study findings and limits: Patients with multiple sclerosis recorded significantly lower normalized Chao1 diversity than controls, the study found. F-measure co-clustering was strong for batch-matched samples. When patients were compared with controls, 4 or 5 TRBV segments were more frequent, TRBV5-6, TRBV5-1 and TRBV20-1 among them.

Every TCR beta cDNA library bore unique molecular identifiers. TCRdb reprocessed the PCR reads with MiXCR, giving one entry per CDR3 protein. The sample includes fewer than 850,000 distinct CDR3 sequences, 35% to 55% seen only once; the top ten take 4.9%. Germline loops: CDR1 DFQATT, CDR2 SNEGSKA (reference sequence). The length of the CDR3 is 13 residues. A note on this clonotype: Its target is not known. At one boundary the junction diverges from the germline segment, which might be a read error.

The sequencing sample was made of blood. This chain links TRBV20-1 with TRBJ2-4, with TRBD2 identical over 7 bases. The TCR was taken from a girl between 5 and 17 years old with multiple sclerosis. This chain's CDR3 is CSYWGGPKNIQYF. As DNA, the CDR3 is TGCAGTTATTGGGGAGGGCCCAAAAACATTCAGTACTTT.